Given below is one T cell receptor beta chain in context. Its matching antigen is unknown. The germline gives CDR1 SGHVS, CDR2 FNYEAQ. This CDR3 contains 15 residues. The ends were cut back, 1 base at V and 5 bases at J, with 11 bases in the middle. Each CDR3 protein gets one entry after TCRdb re-called the reads with MiXCR. The data hold tens of thousands of distinct CDR3 sequences, with 40% to 50% observed a single time. This record belongs to a study of T cell repertoires in cytomegalovirus infection. Study context: Recently identified HLA-C-restricted and well-studied HLA-B-restricted CMV epitopes were used.

This receptor was identified in a human donor in good health (CMV status not recorded). Some clones in this sample may be carry-over from other donors' samples. Source: CD8+ T cells from cultured PBMCs, taken from culture after CMV antigen stimulation. V and J are TRBV7-6 and TRBJ2-2; D unclear. The DNA of the CDR3 is TGTGCCAGCAGCTTAGGCGTAGGGCGGACCGGGGAGCTGTTTTTT. Encoded protein: CASSLGVGRTGELFF. Full variable domain (missing parts from reference TRBV7-6 and TRBJ2-2): GAGVSQSPRYKVTKRGQDVALRCDPISGHVSLYWYRQALGQGPEFLTYFNYEAQQDKSGLPNDRFSAERPEGSISTLTIQRTEQRDSAMYRCASSLGVGRTGELFFGEGSRLTVL.